This TCR beta chain was recovered during a study of blood T cells in healthy people across ages. Broader study findings: The fall in TCR beta diversity per million T cells was roughly linear with age.

A remark on this clonotype: The antigen remains unidentified.

A sample-barcoded 5' primer and a J-beta primer mix were used in a second PCR of about 7 to 11 cycles. Researchers report that a template-switch adaptor with 12 random nucleotides tagged each cDNA molecule. TCRdb redid the calling of the 5' RACE reads with MiXCR, one entry per CDR3 protein. The table includes 500,000 to 700,000 distinct CDR3 sequences, approximately 30% detected once. CDR3 length equals 15 residues. Per germline, CDR1 MNHEY and CDR2 SMNVEV (reference sequence). The germline V and J ends were trimmed by 2 bases and 2 bases, with 12 bases remaining between them. The sequenced sample consisted of blood. This clonotype was sampled from an elderly woman in good health. The chain employs TRBV27 and TRBJ1-2; a possible D gene is TRBD1 (5 bases). The CDR3 DNA reads TGTGCCAGCAGTTTACAGGGCAGGACCAACTATGGCTACACCTTC. Translation gives CASSLQGRTNYGYTF.